Listed here are 13 T cell receptor beta chains from one sample, sequenced in a study of identifying expanded T cells in peripheral blood. The data were produced by immunoSEQ multiplex PCR, yet TCRdb's version contains in-frame clones alone and is incomplete. Among about 78,000 clones listed, 80% to 90% were seen once. The sequenced material came from blood. These receptors were collected from a person aged 18-70 years in good health.

By share of the sample, this clone is medium-sized. This CDR3 is CAISVDGSSYEQYF. Here the CDR3 DNA reads TGTGCCATCAGTGTCGACGGTAGCTCCTACGAGCAGTACTTC. The rearrangement joins TRBV10-3 to TRBJ2-7, with no clear D. Germline values: CDR1 ENHRY, CDR2 SYGVKD. Trimming took 4 bases from V and 0 from J, leaving 10 bases between them. This CDR3 is 14 amino acids long.

The chain couples TRBV7-2 to TRBJ1-2, with a possible D match to TRBD1 (5 bases). This CDR3 spans 15 amino acids. The ends were cut back, 1 base at V and 5 bases at J, with 14 bases in the middle. CDR1 and CDR2 from the germline V gene are SGHTA and FQGNSA. The CDR3 reads CASSLGAGTAYGYTF. The CDR3 region has the DNA TGTGCCAGCAGCTTAGGAGCCGGGACGGCGTATGGCTACACCTTC.

The rearrangement joins TRBV5-4 to TRBJ2-2, with D perhaps matching TRBD1 (6 bases). The CDR3 totals 15 residues. Trimming took off 4 bases at V and 4 bases at J, with 14 bases between the two ends. Germline V gene data show CDR1 as SGHNT and CDR2 as YYREEE (reference sequence). CDR3 coding DNA: TGTGCCAGCAGCCCCAGGGGCGGCCGCACCGGGGAGCTGTTTTTT. It encodes CASSPRGGRTGELFF.

DNA of the CDR3: TGCGCCAGCAGCCCCGAAAGTTTAGCGACCACAGATACGCAGTATTTT. Encoded protein: CASSPESLATTDTQYF. V usage is TRBV4-3 and J usage is TRBJ2-3; perhaps TRBD2 as D (5 bases). This CDR3 has 16 residues. V was shortened by 4 bases and J by 2 bases, with 16 bases between the two germline ends. Germline V gives CDR1 LGHNA, CDR2 YSLEER.

The chain couples TRBV7-9 to TRBJ2-7, with 8 bases that match TRBD1. This CDR3 region has 12 residues. V trimming: 6 bases; J trimming: 3 bases; junction bases outside the gene matches: 1. CDR1 is SEHNR and CDR2 is FQNEAQ in the germline V gene (reference sequence). The DNA of the CDR3 is TGTGCCAGCAGTGGGACAGGCTACGAGCAGTACTTC. Protein sequence: CASSGTGYEQYF.

This chain links TRBV27 with TRBJ1-5; D unresolved. CDR1 MNHEY and CDR2 SMNVEV come from the germline V gene (reference sequence). The CDR3 runs to 13 residues. Between the trimmed V and J ends, which lost 4 bases and 6 bases, there was a span of 10 bases. CDR3 sequence: CASSYGLAQPQHF. CDR3 DNA: TGTGCCAGCAGTTACGGGCTTGCTCAGCCCCAGCATTTT.

The chain couples TRBV10-3 to TRBJ2-3; D gene uncertain. This CDR3 spans 14 amino acids. The germline V gene has CDR1 ENHRY and CDR2 SYGVKD. Trimming cost V 9 bases and J 0 bases, with 13 bases left between them. The CDR3 sequence is CAIAKALSTDTQYF. The DNA for the CDR3 is TGTGCCATTGCTAAAGCCCTTAGCACAGATACGCAGTATTTT.

The rearrangement links TRBV7-3 to TRBJ2-7, with TRBD2 matching 8 bases. The CDR3 consists of 13 residues. Germline CDR1 is SGHTA and CDR2 is FQGTGA. Unmatched junction bases numbered 7, after V lost 5 bases and J lost 7 bases. The CDR3 DNA reads as TGTGCCAGCAGCGACAGCGGGAGCGAGGAGCAGTACTTC. Translation gives CASSDSGSEEQYF.

This clone is a singleton in its sample. The rearrangement links TRBV29-1 to TRBJ2-2; D remains ambiguous. CDR1 is SQVTM, CDR2 ANQGSEA, per germline. V shed 4 bases and J shed 0 bases, with 6 bases lying between them. There are 13 residues in the CDR3. The CDR3 DNA follows: TGCAGCGTTGCCCTGACGAACACCGGGGAGCTGTTTTTT. Translation: CSVALTNTGELFF.

The chain uses TRBV30 and TRBJ2-7, with TRBD2 as a possible D gene (6 bases). Germline lookup yields CDR1 GTSNPN and CDR2 SVGIG (reference sequence). CDR3 length equals 15 residues. Trimming removed 0 bases at V and 2 bases at J, with 14 bases between. CDR3 residues: CAWSVALATAYEQYF. CDR3 nucleotides: TGTGCCTGGAGTGTAGCCCTAGCGACCGCCTACGAGCAGTACTTC.

A single count supports this clone. This sequence joins TRBV7-8 and TRBJ1-2, with TRBD1 matching 10 bases. J lost 6 bases, V lost 3 bases, and 4 bases had no gene match. Germline CDR1 and CDR2: SGHVS and FQNEAQ. This CDR3 comprises 14 residues. DNA for the CDR3: TGTGCCAGCAGCTTGGACAGGGGGTTGGATGGCTACACCTTC. As protein: CASSLDRGLDGYTF.

This chain joins TRBV14 and TRBJ1-2; maybe TRBD1 (6 bases). Germline V CDR1 and CDR2: SGHDN, FVKESK. The CDR3 length is 15 residues. V was pared by 1 base and J by 2 bases, with 11 bases between. The CDR3 region has the DNA TGTGCCAGCAGCCAAGGCTTGACAGGAAACTATGGCTACACCTTC. Translation gives CASSQGLTGNYGYTF.

The table lists this clone with a count of one. This chain connects TRBV19 to TRBJ2-7; TRBD1 matches at 7 bases. The germline CDR1 and CDR2 sequences are LNHDA and SQIVND (reference sequence). The length of the CDR3 is 15 residues. V shed 4 bases, J shed 0 bases, and the junction held 6 bases outside the gene matches. DNA of the CDR3: TGTGCCAGTAGTAGAAGACAGGGAAGCTCCTACGAGCAGTACTTC. As protein: CASSRRQGSSYEQYF.